A selection of T cell receptor beta chains follows, all from one sample in a study of blood T cell repertoires in COVID-19. Assay used: immunoSEQ multiplex PCR; TCRdb lists only in-frame clones, some missing. The data contain 90,000 to 150,000 clones, 87% of them seen just once; the ten biggest clones take up 7.7%. Sample: peripheral blood. All receptors come from a human donor in a cohort sampled during active COVID-19. CDR3s include the opening cysteine and the closing phenylalanine or tryptophan. Each record gives: J gene, D gene, CDR3 length, clone size, V gene, CDR3 DNA, CDR3 protein. A D gene is named only where the DNA matches it firmly. Size values are once, few and many counts, or a class for expanded clones, and some rows have none.

J gene: TRBJ2-1; D gene: NA; CDR3 length: 15; clone size: NA; V gene: TRBV6-6; CDR3 DNA: TGTGCCAGCATGGGGTCACGGAGGGGTTACAATGAGCAGTTCTTC; CDR3 protein: CASMGSRRGYNEQFF
J gene: TRBJ2-7; D gene: NA; CDR3 length: 13; clone size: NA; V gene: TRBV18; CDR3 DNA: TGTGCCAGCTCACCAGAACTTTTCGGCGAGCAGTACTTC; CDR3 protein: CASSPELFGEQYF
J gene: TRBJ1-6; D gene: TRBD1; CDR3 length: 19; clone size: NA; V gene: TRBV18; CDR3 DNA: TGTGCCAGCTCACCACCCGGGACAGGGGACCCAACTTATAATTCACCCCTCCACTTT; CDR3 protein: CASSPPGTGDPTYNSPLHF
J gene: TRBJ1-1; D gene: TRBD1; CDR3 length: 16; clone size: NA; V gene: TRBV7-6; CDR3 DNA: TGTGCCAGCAGCTCTGGACAGGGGGCTTTGAACACTGAAGCTTTCTTT; CDR3 protein: CASSSGQGALNTEAFF
J gene: TRBJ1-2; D gene: NA; CDR3 length: 16; clone size: few; V gene: TRBV7-9; CDR3 DNA: TGTGCCAGCAGCTTCAGTGACAGATACGCCAACTATGGCTACACCTTC; CDR3 protein: CASSFSDRYANYGYTF
J gene: TRBJ1-1; D gene: NA; CDR3 length: 14; clone size: few; V gene: TRBV25-1; CDR3 DNA: TGTGCCAGCAGTGAACGACAGTCGAACACTGAAGCTTTCTTT; CDR3 protein: CASSERQSNTEAFF
J gene: TRBJ1-5; D gene: NA; CDR3 length: 15; clone size: NA; V gene: TRBV24-1; CDR3 DNA: TGTGCCACCAGTGATTTGCGCAGGGAAACCCAGCCCCAGCATTTT; CDR3 protein: CATSDLRRETQPQHF
J gene: TRBJ1-1; D gene: NA; CDR3 length: 13; clone size: once; V gene: TRBV5-1; CDR3 DNA: TGCGCCAGCAAAGGAGGGGCAAACACTGAAGCTTTCTTT; CDR3 protein: CASKGGANTEAFF
J gene: TRBJ1-2; D gene: TRBD1; CDR3 length: 13; clone size: NA; V gene: TRBV27; CDR3 DNA: TGTGCCAGCAGCCTCGACAGGGAGTATGGCTACACCTTC; CDR3 protein: CASSLDREYGYTF
J gene: TRBJ2-1; D gene: TRBD1; CDR3 length: 16; clone size: NA; V gene: TRBV9; CDR3 DNA: TGTGCCAGCAGACCTTACACAGGGGGGATTTACAATGAGCAGTTCTTC; CDR3 protein: CASRPYTGGIYNEQFF
J gene: TRBJ2-3; D gene: NA; CDR3 length: 19; clone size: NA; V gene: TRBV27; CDR3 DNA: TGTGCCAGCAGTTTAACCCCTGGTATGCTAGGCCCTAGCACAGATACGCAGTATTTT; CDR3 protein: CASSLTPGMLGPSTDTQYF
J gene: TRBJ2-5; D gene: TRBD1; CDR3 length: 16; clone size: NA; V gene: TRBV18; CDR3 DNA: TGTGCCAGCTCACTAGGCTCCGGGACAGGGATAGGGACCCAGTACTTC; CDR3 protein: CASSLGSGTGIGTQYF
J gene: TRBJ1-5; D gene: NA; CDR3 length: 14; clone size: NA; V gene: TRBV7-8; CDR3 DNA: TGTGCCAGCAGCGCCTCAGGGGAGAGTCAGCCCCAGCATTTT; CDR3 protein: CASSASGESQPQHF
J gene: TRBJ1-6; D gene: TRBD1; CDR3 length: 18; clone size: few; V gene: TRBV3-1/TRBV3-2; CDR3 DNA: TGTGCCAGCAGCCCCAGGGACAGACGAAGGTCCTATAATTCACCCCTCCACTTT; CDR3 protein: CASSPRDRRRSYNSPLHF
J gene: TRBJ2-7; D gene: NA; CDR3 length: 15; clone size: NA; V gene: TRBV11-3; CDR3 DNA: TGTGCCAGCAGCTTAGGGCCCCCTAGTAACTACGAGCAGTACTTC; CDR3 protein: CASSLGPPSNYEQYF
J gene: TRBJ2-7; D gene: NA; CDR3 length: 13; clone size: NA; V gene: TRBV21-1; CDR3 DNA: TGTGCCAGCAGCAGCAGGCGGGGTAGCGAGCAGTACTTC; CDR3 protein: CASSSRRGSEQYF
J gene: TRBJ2-7; D gene: TRBD1; CDR3 length: 15; clone size: NA; V gene: TRBV27; CDR3 DNA: TGTGCCAGCAGTTCTCCGGGACAGACGCCCTACGAGCAGTACTTC; CDR3 protein: CASSSPGQTPYEQYF
J gene: TRBJ1-3; D gene: TRBD1; CDR3 length: 17; clone size: NA; V gene: TRBV5-4; CDR3 DNA: TGTGCCAGCAGCTTGCTGACAGGGTTGGAAACTGGAAACACCATATATTTT; CDR3 protein: CASSLLTGLETGNTIYF
J gene: TRBJ2-7; D gene: TRBD1; CDR3 length: 16; clone size: NA; V gene: TRBV5-1; CDR3 DNA: TGCGCCAGCAGCTTAAAGGGGACAGGGGGTTCCTACGAGCAGTACTTC; CDR3 protein: CASSLKGTGGSYEQYF
J gene: TRBJ2-7; D gene: TRBD2; CDR3 length: 15; clone size: NA; V gene: TRBV5-6; CDR3 DNA: TGTGCCAGCCGGACGTCCCCAGCGGGAGTTTACGAGCAGTACTTC; CDR3 protein: CASRTSPAGVYEQYF
J gene: TRBJ1-6; D gene: NA; CDR3 length: 14; clone size: NA; V gene: TRBV6-1; CDR3 DNA: TGTGCCAGCAGTGAAGCTCCTTTTCATTCACCCCTCCACTTT; CDR3 protein: CASSEAPFHSPLHF
J gene: TRBJ2-1; D gene: TRBD1; CDR3 length: 14; clone size: NA; V gene: TRBV10-3; CDR3 DNA: TGTGCCATCAGTCCGGGACAGGGGTACAATGAGCAGTTCTTC; CDR3 protein: CAISPGQGYNEQFF
J gene: TRBJ2-5; D gene: TRBD1; CDR3 length: 14; clone size: NA; V gene: TRBV18; CDR3 DNA: TGTGCCAGCTCACCTACAGGGGTGCGGGAGACCCAGTACTTC; CDR3 protein: CASSPTGVRETQYF
J gene: TRBJ2-1; D gene: NA; CDR3 length: 13; clone size: NA; V gene: TRBV12-3/TRBV12-4; CDR3 DNA: TGTGCCAGCAGTTCAGGAGGAGGGACCAAATGGTTCTTC; CDR3 protein: CASSSGGGTKWFF
J gene: TRBJ2-1; D gene: NA; CDR3 length: 14; clone size: NA; V gene: TRBV27; CDR3 DNA: TGTGCCAGCAGTTTCGGGACTCAGGACAATGAGCAGTTCTTC; CDR3 protein: CASSFGTQDNEQFF
J gene: TRBJ2-2; D gene: TRBD2; CDR3 length: 17; clone size: once; V gene: TRBV3-1/TRBV3-2; CDR3 DNA: TGTGCCAGCAGCCAAGGGATAGCGGGAGGGTACACCGGGGAGCTGTTTTTT; CDR3 protein: CASSQGIAGGYTGELFF
J gene: TRBJ2-1; D gene: NA; CDR3 length: 11; clone size: NA; V gene: TRBV12-3/TRBV12-4; CDR3 DNA: TGTGCCAGCAGTATAGGTTCGGAGCAGTTCTTC; CDR3 protein: CASSIGSEQFF
J gene: TRBJ1-5; D gene: TRBD1; CDR3 length: 16; clone size: NA; V gene: TRBV5-1; CDR3 DNA: TGCGCCAGCAGCCCCGGACCGGGACAGGGACGCCAGCCCCAGCATTTT; CDR3 protein: CASSPGPGQGRQPQHF
J gene: TRBJ1-4; D gene: TRBD1; CDR3 length: 14; clone size: NA; V gene: TRBV7-9; CDR3 DNA: TGTGCCAGCAGCCCCGGGACAGCTAATGAAAAACTGTTTTTT; CDR3 protein: CASSPGTANEKLFF
J gene: TRBJ2-2; D gene: TRBD1; CDR3 length: 15; clone size: NA; V gene: TRBV11-3; CDR3 DNA: TGTGCCAGCAGCCACAGGGACAGGGAAGCCGGGGAGCTGTTTTTT; CDR3 protein: CASSHRDREAGELFF
J gene: TRBJ1-6; D gene: NA; CDR3 length: 13; clone size: NA; V gene: TRBV7-9; CDR3 DNA: TGTGCCAGCAGCTTAGGGGGACTCCTAAATGTCCACTTT; CDR3 protein: CASSLGGLLNVHF
J gene: TRBJ1-5; D gene: TRBD1; CDR3 length: 18; clone size: NA; V gene: TRBV10-3; CDR3 DNA: TGTGCCATCAGTGAGACCGGACAGGCTGTCGGGAGCAATCAGCCCCAGCATTTT; CDR3 protein: CAISETGQAVGSNQPQHF
J gene: TRBJ2-7; D gene: TRBD2; CDR3 length: 18; clone size: NA; V gene: TRBV5-1; CDR3 DNA: TGCGCCAGCAGCCCACTCCTGACTAGCGGGAGGGCGATCAACGAGCAGTACTTC; CDR3 protein: CASSPLLTSGRAINEQYF
J gene: TRBJ2-5; D gene: NA; CDR3 length: 14; clone size: NA; V gene: TRBV19; CDR3 DNA: TGTGCCAGTAGTCCCCGGACAGTAGGAGAGACCCAGTACTTC; CDR3 protein: CASSPRTVGETQYF
J gene: TRBJ2-2; D gene: TRBD2; CDR3 length: 14; clone size: once; V gene: TRBV19; CDR3 DNA: TGTGCCAGTAGGACTAGCGGGAGCCCCGGGGAGCTGTTTTTT; CDR3 protein: CASRTSGSPGELFF
J gene: TRBJ2-7; D gene: NA; CDR3 length: 11; clone size: NA; V gene: TRBV6-5; CDR3 DNA: TGTGCCAGCACCGTCCCTAACGAGCAGTACTTC; CDR3 protein: CASTVPNEQYF
J gene: TRBJ1-2; D gene: TRBD1; CDR3 length: 16; clone size: NA; V gene: TRBV6-4; CDR3 DNA: TGTGCCAGCAGTCCCCGAGGGGACAGGGGGCCGGGTGGCTACACCTTC; CDR3 protein: CASSPRGDRGPGGYTF
J gene: TRBJ2-7; D gene: NA; CDR3 length: 12; clone size: few; V gene: TRBV28; CDR3 DNA: TGTGCCAGCGGGGGGTCATCCTACGAGCAGTACTTC; CDR3 protein: CASGGSSYEQYF
J gene: TRBJ1-2; D gene: TRBD1; CDR3 length: 13; clone size: NA; V gene: TRBV30; CDR3 DNA: TGTGCCTGGAGCCCCGGACAGGGTGATGGCTACACCTTC; CDR3 protein: CAWSPGQGDGYTF
J gene: TRBJ2-3; D gene: NA; CDR3 length: 15; clone size: NA; V gene: TRBV5-1; CDR3 DNA: TGCGCCAGCAGCGAAGGGACACGGGACACAGATACGCAGTATTTT; CDR3 protein: CASSEGTRDTDTQYF
J gene: TRBJ1-4; D gene: NA; CDR3 length: 14; clone size: NA; V gene: TRBV29-1; CDR3 DNA: TGCAGCGTCTCGGGGGTCAGCACTAATGAAAAACTGTTTTTT; CDR3 protein: CSVSGVSTNEKLFF
J gene: TRBJ2-1; D gene: TRBD1; CDR3 length: 15; clone size: NA; V gene: TRBV11-3; CDR3 DNA: TGTGCCAGCAGCTTCACAGGGGGCGCGTACAATGAGCAGTTCTTC; CDR3 protein: CASSFTGGAYNEQFF
J gene: TRBJ1-2; D gene: TRBD1; CDR3 length: 14; clone size: NA; V gene: TRBV5-1; CDR3 DNA: TGCGCCAGCAGCGCCCAGGGGGCTGGCTATGGCTACACCTTC; CDR3 protein: CASSAQGAGYGYTF
J gene: TRBJ2-3; D gene: TRBD1; CDR3 length: 14; clone size: NA; V gene: TRBV7-9; CDR3 DNA: TGTGCCAGCAGCTTGGGGACAGCCCGTTACGGGCAGTATTTT; CDR3 protein: CASSLGTARYGQYF
J gene: TRBJ2-2; D gene: TRBD2; CDR3 length: 16; clone size: NA; V gene: TRBV5-6; CDR3 DNA: TGTGCCAGCAGCTCTTATAGCGGGACGGGAGCCGGGGAGCTGTTTTTT; CDR3 protein: CASSSYSGTGAGELFF
J gene: TRBJ1-2; D gene: TRBD1; CDR3 length: 16; clone size: NA; V gene: TRBV4-2; CDR3 DNA: TGTGCCAGCAGCCAAGATGGGACAGAGCCCAACTATGGCTACACCTTC; CDR3 protein: CASSQDGTEPNYGYTF
J gene: TRBJ2-3; D gene: TRBD2; CDR3 length: 16; clone size: NA; V gene: TRBV11-3; CDR3 DNA: TGTGCCAGCAGCTCACCGGGACTAGCGGTGCAAGGTACGCAGTATTTT; CDR3 protein: CASSSPGLAVQGTQYF